These 12 T cell receptor beta chains were all obtained from the same sample, sequenced in a study of siplizumab effects on memory and regulatory T cells. Clones were sequenced by immunoSEQ multiplex PCR, and TCRdb holds only the in-frame ones, with some missing. Counted here are roughly 70,000 clones, 85% to 95% occurring once; the ten biggest clones make up about 5%. Sequenced: CD8+ T cells sorted from blood. The receptors derive from a human donor in good health.

This rearrangement joins TRBV30 to TRBJ2-5; perhaps D is TRBD1 or TRBD2 (5 bases each). This CDR3 has 13 residues. V lost 4 bases and J lost 13, with 22 bases in between. CDR1 and CDR2 from the germline V gene are GTSNPN and SVGIG (reference sequence). DNA for the CDR3: TGTGCCTGGACCCCAGGTGACAGAGGGTCCCGGTACTTC. It specifies CAWTPGDRGSRYF.

This chain connects TRBV19 to TRBJ2-7; 12 nucleotides align to TRBD2. CDR1 and CDR2 (germline): LNHDA, SQIVND (reference sequence). This CDR3 is built from 16 residues. Losses at the gene ends were 7 bases for V and 2 bases for J; bases not matched to a gene: 9. The CDR3 reads CASMPRLAGAPYEQYF. In nucleotides, the CDR3 is TGTGCCAGTATGCCCAGACTAGCGGGGGCCCCCTACGAGCAGTACTTC.

This rearrangement joins TRBV4-3 to TRBJ1-1; TRBD1 might be the D (6 bases). Trimming cost V 1 base and J 4 bases, with 10 bases left between them. The CDR3 spans 14 residues. Germline lookup yields CDR1 LGHNA and CDR2 YSLEER. CDR3 nucleotide sequence: TGCGCCAGCAGCCAAGGTAGAGGGGGCACTGAAGCTTTCTTT. This translates into CASSQGRGGTEAFF.

V gene TRBV5-1 combines with J gene TRBJ2-3; 13 nucleotides match TRBD2. After removal of 2 bases from V and 3 bases from J, the junction contained 0 bases not matched to a gene. Germline CDR1 SGHRS, CDR2 YFSETQ. The CDR3 is 15 amino acids. The CDR3 DNA follows: TGCGCCAGCAGCTTACTAGCGGGGGGGACAGATACGCAGTATTTT. Protein: CASSLLAGGTDTQYF.

CDR3 amino acids: CASSGINGDRTYEQYF. The CDR3 DNA follows: TGTGCCAGCAGTGGCATAAACGGGGACAGAACCTACGAGCAGTACTTC. The rearrangement uses TRBV6-4 and TRBJ2-5, with TRBD1 matching over 7 bases. The last part of the DNA fits TRBJ2-7 better; the J call may be wrong. In germline, CDR1 is MRHNA, CDR2 SNTAGT. The CDR3 consists of 16 residues.

The chain combines TRBV7-3 with TRBJ2-7; D is uncertain. V lost 2 bases and J 6 bases, leaving 23 bases between the germline ends. The CDR3 has 17 amino acids. Germline CDR1 is SGHTA and CDR2 is FQGTGA. CDR3 sequence (DNA): TGTGCCAGCAGCTTATTTCGACGGCTTGAGTTAGGGCCCGAGCAGTACTTC. It encodes CASSLFRRLELGPEQYF. The whole variable domain, remainder taken from reference TRBV7-3 and TRBJ2-7, is GAGVSQTPSNKVTEKGKYVELRCDPISGHTALYWYRQSLGQGPEFLIYFQGTGAADDSGLPNDRFFAVRPEGSVSTLKIQRTERGDSAVYLCASSLFRRLELGPEQYFGPGTRLTVT.

The chain employs TRBV7-2 and TRBJ2-2, with a weak D call TRBD2 (6 bases). V dropped 5 bases and J dropped 5 bases, with 18 bases sitting between them. This CDR3 spans 16 amino acids. Germline V gene data show CDR1 as SGHTA and CDR2 as FQGNSA. The CDR3, as DNA: TGTGCCAGCAGCCGGGGCGAGGGCGGGGAGACCGGGGAGCTGTTTTTT. Amino acid sequence: CASSRGEGGETGELFF.

The gene calls are TRBV15 and TRBJ2-6, with 10 bases lining up with TRBD1. The length of the CDR3 is 18 residues. Germline V gene lookup returns CDR1 LNHNV and CDR2 YYDKDF (reference sequence). The junction had 4 bases not matched to a gene; V was cut back by 1 base and J by 1 base. For the CDR3, the DNA is TGTGCCACCAGCAGAGGGGGGACAGGGGATTCTGGGGCCAACGTCCTGACTTTC. As protein: CATSRGGTGDSGANVLTF.

This clone was observed a single time. The chain is built from TRBV7-9 and TRBJ2-5, with 9 nucleotides matching TRBD1. Germline CDR1 reads SEHNR; CDR2 reads FQNEAQ (reference sequence). With V trimmed by 0 bases and J by 5 bases, 7 bases remained unmatched. This CDR3 comprises 16 residues. CDR3 coding DNA: TGTGCCAGCAGCTTAGCGCTGACAGGGGGTGGGGAGACCCAGTACTTC. The encoded protein is CASSLALTGGGETQYF.

V and J are TRBV7-4 and TRBJ2-6; no clear D. CDR1 and CDR2 (germline): SGHVT, SQSDAQ. The CDR3 is 18 residues long. Trimming removed 5 bases at V and 5 bases at J, with 22 bases between. CDR3 region: CASSLRHSSQSRANVLTF. DNA of the CDR3: TGTGCCAGCAGCCTCAGGCACAGCTCACAAAGTCGGGCCAACGTCCTGACTTTC. The entire variable domain, with the rest obtained from reference TRBV7-4 and TRBJ2-6, is as follows: GAGVSQSPRYKVAKRGRDVALRCDSISGHVTLYWYRQTLGQGSEVLTYSQSDAQRDKSGRPSGRFSAERPERSVSTLKIQRTEQGDSAVYLCASSLRHSSQSRANVLTFGAGSRLTVL.

The chain employs TRBV18 and TRBJ2-7; the D call may be TRBD1 or TRBD2 (5 bases each). The V gene's germline CDR1 is KGHSH and CDR2 LQKENI. V was clipped by 0 bases and J by 2 bases, with 11 bases between them. The CDR3 extends over 15 amino acids. The CDR3: CASSPPGGTTYEQYF. DNA for the CDR3: TGTGCCAGCTCACCACCTGGGGGAACGACCTACGAGCAGTACTTC.

The chain combines TRBV6-5 with TRBJ2-1; no clear D gene. Trimming removed 5 bases at V and 8 bases at J, with 19 bases between. The CDR3 runs to 15 residues. Germline V gene lookup returns CDR1 MNHEY and CDR2 SVGAGI. CDR3 residues: CASSTGSGFGDEQFF. The CDR3 bases are TGTGCCAGCAGTACCGGATCAGGTTTCGGCGATGAGCAGTTCTTC.